This T cell receptor beta chain was documented in a study of shared clonotypes between healthy human individuals. The study's findings and limits: Deeper or shallower sequencing was expected to change how clonotypes are shared among donors.

Many counts were recorded for this clone. Its antigen is as yet unknown. The germline gene is not matched at one end of the junction; a read error may be the cause. CDR1 is SSHAT, CDR2 FNYEAQ, per germline (reference sequence). The CDR3 is 15 residues long. The replicate PCRs on unsorted PBMC were given around 0.3 ug DNA, which is 30,000 to 35,000 T cell genomes. The method was immunoSEQ multiplex PCR; TCRdb's version includes in-frame clones alone and lacks a portion of them. The table records around 450,000 clones, more than 75% of them present only once. The sequenced sample consisted of PBMCs. The genes are TRBV7-7 and TRBJ2-1; D not resolved. The receptor was derived from a woman aged 40 to 50 in good health. Some clones in this sample may be carry-over from other donors' samples. CDR3 sequence: CASSLEESSYNEQFF. The CDR3 DNA follows: TGTGCTAGCAGCTTAGAGGAAAGCTCCTACAATGAGCAGTTCTTC.